Presented here are 32 T cell receptor beta chains from one specimen sequenced in a study of blood T cell repertoires in COVID-19. The method was immunoSEQ multiplex PCR; TCRdb's version includes in-frame clones alone and lacks a portion of them. The data show around 24,000 clones, with 80% seen just once and roughly 61% held by the top ten. Sequencing input: peripheral blood. These TCRs come from a woman older than 75 with acute or convalescent COVID-19.

In its sample, this clone was seen a few times. CDR3 in DNA: TGTGCCAGCAGTCAGCGGGGGGCTGGCAGGGATGAGCAGTTCTTC. Amino acids: CASSQRGAGRDEQFF. This chain connects TRBV7-2 to TRBJ2-1, with 9 bases matching TRBD2. The V and J ends lost 6 bases and 8 bases, in that order; junction bases with no gene match: 11. CDR3 size: 15 residues. Germline-derived CDR1 and CDR2 are SGHTA and FQGNSA.

This chain connects TRBV5-1 to TRBJ1-5, with D perhaps matching TRBD1 (5 bases). The CDR3 sequence is 15 residues long. Germline V CDR1 and CDR2: SGHRS, YFSETQ. V was cut by 0 bases and J by 6 bases, with 13 bases left in between. Here the CDR3 reads CASSLDGGGGQPQHF. The CDR3 DNA is TGCGCCAGCAGCTTGGATGGGGGAGGCGGTCAGCCCCAGCATTTT.

The CDR3 DNA reads TGTGCCAGCAGCTTGAGCGGGGGCTCAAATGAGCAGTTCTTC. Translated: CASSLSGGSNEQFF. The chain links TRBV5-6 to TRBJ2-1, with 8 bases lining up with TRBD2. From germline, CDR1 is SGHDT and CDR2 YYEEEE. Trimming took 1 base from V and 7 from J; bases not matched to a gene: 4. The CDR3 spans 14 residues.

The chain has TRBV5-1 and TRBJ1-1, with D uncertain. Germline CDR1 and CDR2: SGHRS and YFSETQ. The CDR3 loop spans 14 amino acids. Deletions cut 4 bases from V and 4 bases from J, with 14 bases between. CDR3 DNA sequence: TGCGCCAGCAGCCTTCCGACGGGAGGCACTGAAGCTTTCTTT. This encodes CASSLPTGGTEAFF.

V usage is TRBV19 and J usage is TRBJ1-5; 9 nucleotides match TRBD1. V trimming: 9 bases; J trimming: 4 bases; junction bases outside the gene matches: 10. CDR3 length equals 15 residues. The V gene's germline CDR1 is LNHDA and CDR2 SQIVND (reference sequence). The CDR3 region is CASRSRQGGNQPQHF. The DNA of the CDR3 is TGTGCCAGCCGGAGTAGACAGGGGGGAAATCAGCCCCAGCATTTT.

The chain recombines TRBV7-8 with TRBJ1-1; D may be TRBD1 (6 bases). This CDR3 contains 15 residues. Germline V gene data show CDR1 as SGHVS and CDR2 as FQNEAQ. Trimming cost V 2 bases and J 0 bases, with 10 bases left between them. In DNA, the CDR3 is TGTGCCAGCAGCTTAACAGGACAGATGAACACTGAAGCTTTCTTT. Its translation is CASSLTGQMNTEAFF.

This chain links TRBV5-1 with TRBJ2-5; 8 nucleotides line up with TRBD1. CDR1 is SGHRS and CDR2 is YFSETQ in the germline V gene. The CDR3 sequence is 13 residues long. The trim removed 4 bases at V and 6 bases at J, leaving 5 bases unmatched. The CDR3 loop reads CASSPGQEKTQYF. DNA of the CDR3: TGCGCCAGCAGCCCGGGACAGGAAAAGACCCAGTACTTC. The full variable domain, its missing parts supplied by reference TRBV5-1 and TRBJ2-5, is KAGVTQTPRYLIKTRGQQVTLSCSPISGHRSVSWYQQTPGQGLQFLFEYFSETQRNKGNFPGRFSGRQFSNSRSEMNVSTLELGDSALYLCASSPGQEKTQYFGPGTRLLVL.

This clone ranks as medium-sized. V gene TRBV5-5 combines with J gene TRBJ1-5; TRBD1 matches at 9 bases. The germline gives CDR1 SGHKS, CDR2 YYEKEE (reference sequence). This CDR3 has 15 amino acids. Trimming removed 1 base from V and 9 bases from J; junction bases left unmatched: 8. The CDR3 loop reads CASSLIGDRARPQHF. DNA for the CDR3: TGTGCCAGCAGCTTGATAGGGGACAGGGCCCGGCCCCAGCATTTT.

The chain recombines TRBV20-1 with TRBJ1-2; tentatively, D is TRBD1 (6 bases). V lost 3 bases and J 4 bases, leaving 9 bases between the germline ends. Germline V gene lookup returns CDR1 DFQATT and CDR2 SNEGSKA (reference sequence). The CDR3 consists of 12 residues. CDR3 bases: TGCAGTGCTAGTGGGGGGCTCTATGGCTACACCTTC. Translating gives CSASGGLYGYTF.

This clone was seen a handful of times. The chain is built from TRBV7-2 and TRBJ1-5; 7 bases are shared with TRBD1. This CDR3 spans 16 amino acids. From germline, CDR1 is SGHTA and CDR2 FQGNSA. The trim removed 4 bases at V and 0 bases at J, leaving 6 bases unmatched. The CDR3 DNA sequence: TGTGCCAGCAGCTCCTCAGGGGGATTTAGCAATCAGCCCCAGCATTTT. As protein: CASSSSGGFSNQPQHF.

The V gene is TRBV30, the J gene TRBJ2-2; 8 bases match TRBD1. This CDR3 region has 13 residues. V trimming: 5 bases; J trimming: 2 bases; junction bases outside the gene matches: 1. The germline V gene has CDR1 GTSNPN and CDR2 SVGIG (reference sequence). The chain's CDR3 is CAWGTGNTGELFF. CDR3 nucleotides: TGTGCCTGGGGGACAGGCAACACCGGGGAGCTGTTTTTT.

The gene calls are TRBV6-1 and TRBJ1-3, with D possibly TRBD1 on 6 matching bases. This CDR3 contains 14 residues. Trimming shortened V by 2 bases and J by 5 bases, and 10 bases separated the two germline ends. Germline values: CDR1 MNHNS, CDR2 SASEGT. DNA of the CDR3: TGTGCCAGCAGTGAACAGGACAGACGAAACACCATATATTTT. The encoded protein is CASSEQDRRNTIYF.

By proportion, this clone is hyperexpanded. The genes are TRBV19 and TRBJ1-6; D might be TRBD1 (5 bases). Between the trimmed V and J ends, which lost 7 bases and 10 bases, there was a span of 17 bases. CDR3 size: 14 residues. Germline CDR1 is LNHDA and CDR2 is SQIVND (reference sequence). The CDR3 nucleotides read TGTGCCAGTACTCCTTGGGGGAGGAACTCACCCCTCCACTTT. This sequence encodes CASTPWGRNSPLHF.

The chain is built from TRBV9 and TRBJ2-1; 7 positions match TRBD2. Germline V lookup: CDR1 SGDLS, CDR2 YYNGEE. The length of the CDR3 is 15 residues. V was clipped by 4 bases and J by 4 bases; unmatched bases: 8. CDR3: CASSLRLAGYNEQFF. For the CDR3, the DNA is TGTGCCAGCAGCCTCCGACTAGCTGGATACAATGAGCAGTTCTTC.

This chain joins TRBV19 and TRBJ2-1; 8 bases agree with TRBD2. V dropped 4 bases and J dropped 2; count of bases not matched to a gene: 10. This CDR3 is 17 amino acids long. CDR1 LNHDA and CDR2 SQIVND come from the germline V gene (reference sequence). The CDR3 is CASSTHRAGVAYNEQFF. The CDR3 DNA sequence: TGTGCCAGTAGTACCCACAGAGCGGGAGTCGCCTACAATGAGCAGTTCTTC.

The CDR3 protein is CASSLAPGTYGYTF. The CDR3 region has the DNA TGTGCCAGCAGTTTAGCCCCAGGTACCTATGGCTACACCTTC. The chain joins TRBV27 to TRBJ1-2; D gene uncertain. V lost 2 bases to trimming and J lost 4 bases, with 11 bases between them. Germline CDR1 MNHEY, CDR2 SMNVEV (reference sequence). The length of the CDR3 is 14 residues.

The rearrangement joins TRBV4-2 to TRBJ2-1; D uncertain. From germline, CDR1 is LGHNA and CDR2 YNFKEQ. The V end lost 1 base, the J end lost 0 bases, and 7 bases lay between the germline ends. The CDR3 sequence is 15 residues long. CDR3 in DNA: TGTGCCAGCAGCCAAGCGCTCAGCTCCTACAATGAGCAGTTCTTC. Translating gives CASSQALSSYNEQFF.

This chain links TRBV19 with TRBJ2-1; D remains ambiguous. The germline CDR1 and CDR2 sequences are LNHDA and SQIVND (reference sequence). CDR3 length: 13 amino acids. The germline V and J ends were trimmed by 5 bases and 11 bases, with 16 bases remaining between them. CDR3 residues: CASSVTSGSQQFF. The CDR3 nucleotides are TGTGCCAGTAGTGTCACCTCCGGTAGCCAGCAGTTCTTC.

This clone was observed at least ten times. The V call is TRBV3-1 (or the pseudogene TRBV3-2), the J call TRBJ1-1; 9 nucleotides line up with TRBD1. Looked up from germline, CDR1 is LGHDT and CDR2 is YNNKEL (reference sequence). V lost 2 bases and J lost 5; bases outside the gene matches: 6. The CDR3 sequence is 15 residues long. The CDR3 DNA reads TGTGCCAGCAGCCAAACGGGACAGGGTAGGACTGAAGCTTTCTTT. The encoded protein is CASSQTGQGRTEAFF.

The J gene is TRBJ1-4, the V gene TRBV7-8; D gene ambiguous. Germline assignment: CDR1 SGHVS and CDR2 FQNEAQ. V lost 5 bases and J 7 bases, leaving 8 bases between the germline ends. The CDR3 is made up of 12 amino acids. The CDR3 DNA is TGTGCCAGCAGCCCCGCAGGTGAAAAACTGTTTTTT. This encodes CASSPAGEKLFF.

This clone was observed a single time. J is TRBJ1-6 and V is TRBV4-1, with D hard to call. Germline values: CDR1 MGHRA, CDR2 YSYEKL. V dropped 2 bases and J dropped 6 bases, with 14 bases sitting between them. The CDR3 spans 16 residues. The CDR3 region is CASSQPWARSNSPLHF. For the CDR3, the DNA is TGCGCCAGCAGCCAACCCTGGGCACGAAGTAATTCACCCCTCCACTTT.

This chain links TRBV9 with TRBJ1-2; 7 bases line up with TRBD1. The CDR3 extends over 11 amino acids. V shed 5 bases and J 6 bases; nucleotides not matched to a gene: 1. Looked up from germline, CDR1 is SGDLS and CDR2 is YYNGEE. CDR3 coding DNA: TGTGCCAGCAGAGGGGGCGATGGCTACACCTTC. Its protein is CASRGGDGYTF.

The genes are TRBV19 and TRBJ1-4; perhaps TRBD1 as D (5 bases). This CDR3 region has 10 residues. Trimming removed 8 bases at V and 15 bases at J, with 13 bases between. CDR1 is LNHDA and CDR2 is SQIVND in the germline V gene (reference sequence). Here the CDR3 reads CASGTGRLFF. DNA for the CDR3: TGTGCCAGTGGGACTGGGAGATTGTTTTTT.

The rearrangement joins TRBV19 to TRBJ1-1; no firm D call. Germline V gene data show CDR1 as LNHDA and CDR2 as SQIVND (reference sequence). Trimming left V 7 bases short and J 6 bases short, with 9 bases between. This CDR3 spans 11 amino acids. This CDR3 reads CASTRAPEAFF. DNA for the CDR3: TGTGCCAGTACTAGAGCTCCTGAAGCTTTCTTT.

This clone showed up just once. This chain connects TRBV13 to TRBJ1-5, with a possible D match to TRBD1 (5 bases). The CDR3 has 14 residues. Germline loops: CDR1 PRHDT, CDR2 FYEKMQ (reference sequence). Trimming took off 0 bases at V and 5 bases at J, with 8 bases between the two ends. The CDR3 reads CASSLGGGDQPQHF. The CDR3 DNA reads TGTGCCAGCAGCTTAGGCGGGGGTGATCAGCCCCAGCATTTT.

This rearrangement joins TRBV3-1 (or the pseudogene TRBV3-2) to TRBJ2-2; 16 bases align to TRBD2. The CDR3 runs 18 residues. Trimming cost V 6 bases and J 1 base; bases outside gene matches: 5. Germline CDR1 reads LGHDT; CDR2 reads YNNKEL (reference sequence). CDR3 in amino acids: CASSRGTSGRVNTGELFF. Here the CDR3 DNA reads TGTGCCAGCAGTCGCGGGACTAGCGGGAGGGTGAACACCGGGGAGCTGTTTTTT.

Many counts were recorded for this clone. The V and J genes are TRBV6-2 or TRBV6-3 and TRBJ1-2; the D gene is possibly TRBD1 (5 bases). The V gene lost 5 bases and the J gene lost 4 bases, with 17 bases spanning the gap. CDR3 length: 15 residues. Per germline, CDR1 MNHEY and CDR2 SVGEGT. The CDR3 reads CASSPPAGNVYGYTF. The CDR3 bases are TGTGCCAGCAGTCCCCCCGCAGGGAACGTCTATGGCTACACCTTC.

J is TRBJ2-4 and V is TRBV12-5; D gene uncertain. Germline values: CDR1 LGHNT, CDR2 FRNRAP. The CDR3 sequence is 12 residues long. The V end was cut by 6 bases, the J end by 5 bases, with 8 bases between. The DNA for the CDR3 is TGTGCTAGTGGCCTCCCCCAAAACATTCAGTACTTC. It codes for CASGLPQNIQYF.

V gene TRBV11-3 combines with J gene TRBJ2-5, with 8 nucleotides matching TRBD1. J gave up 5 bases and V 5 bases, and 13 bases lay outside the gene matches. The CDR3 has 16 residues. From germline, CDR1 is SGHNT and CDR2 YENEEA. CDR3 nucleotides: TGTGCCAGCAGCCGACGAGGTCAGGGGGCTTTCGAGACCCAGTACTTC. Translated: CASSRRGQGAFETQYF.

V gene TRBV4-3 combines with J gene TRBJ2-5, with D possibly TRBD1 on 5 matching bases. Germline assignment: CDR1 LGHNA and CDR2 YSLEER. There are 14 residues in the CDR3. V was cut by 3 bases and J by 5 bases, with 13 bases left in between. DNA for the CDR3: TGCGCCAGCAGCCATTTAGGGGCAGGGGAGACCCAGTACTTC. Translation: CASSHLGAGETQYF.

V and J are TRBV2 and TRBJ2-5, with 8 bases aligning to TRBD2. V was pared by 3 bases and J by 4 bases, with 1 base of the junction left unmatched. Germline V gene lookup returns CDR1 SNHLY and CDR2 FYNNEI. This CDR3 is 13 amino acids long. The CDR3 reads CASSEREAETQYF. In DNA form, the CDR3 reads TGTGCCAGCAGTGAGCGGGAGGCAGAGACCCAGTACTTC.

The CDR3 region is CASSLGQGAEGYTF. The CDR3 DNA reads as TGCGCCAGCAGCTTGGGACAGGGGGCGGAAGGCTACACCTTC. The V call is TRBV5-1, the J call TRBJ1-2; 10 bases map to TRBD1. With 0 bases clipped from V and 8 bases from J, the junction kept 4 bases outside the gene matches. The CDR3 length is 14 residues. The germline CDR1 and CDR2 sequences are SGHRS and YFSETQ. Full variable domain (rest looked up from reference TRBV5-1 and TRBJ1-2): KAGVTQTPRYLIKTRGQQVTLSCSPISGHRSVSWYQQTPGQGLQFLFEYFSETQRNKGNFPGRFSGRQFSNSRSEMNVSTLELGDSALYLCASSLGQGAEGYTFGSGTRLTVV.